The source of this T cell receptor beta chain is a study of OX40 agonist ivuxolimab in advanced cancers. Overall study context: Each patient was given ivuxolimab into a vein every 2 weeks, at 0.01 to 10 mg/kg. Patients assigned to dose escalation were diagnosed with hepatocellular carcinoma, melanoma, renal cell or head and neck cancer. Under the entry rules, prior anti-PD-1, anti-PD-L1 or anti-CTLA-4 therapy was allowed, and roughly 41% had some. Study-level results: In the 0.1 to 3.0 mg/kg range, CD4+ and CD8+ blood T cells had expanded clonally by week 6.

Produced via immunoSEQ multiplex PCR; TCRdb's table is partial and in-frame only. The sample holds more than 35,000 clones, about three quarters seen once. A word on this clone: The antigen is not known.

Germline CDR1 MNHNY, CDR2 SVGAGI (reference sequence). This CDR3 comprises 13 residues. Deletions cut 6 bases from V and 3 bases from J, with 12 bases between. The clonotype comes from an adult with an advanced solid tumor such as melanoma, head and neck, liver or kidney cancer. V and J are TRBV6-6 and TRBJ2-7; possible D gene TRBD2, 5 bases. The source material was CD4+ or CD8+ T cells sorted from blood, sampled in a trial of the OX40 agonist ivuxolimab. The CDR3 region has the DNA TGTGCCAGCAGCGAGATCCGGGACTACGAGCAGTACTTC. The encoded protein is CASSEIRDYEQYF.